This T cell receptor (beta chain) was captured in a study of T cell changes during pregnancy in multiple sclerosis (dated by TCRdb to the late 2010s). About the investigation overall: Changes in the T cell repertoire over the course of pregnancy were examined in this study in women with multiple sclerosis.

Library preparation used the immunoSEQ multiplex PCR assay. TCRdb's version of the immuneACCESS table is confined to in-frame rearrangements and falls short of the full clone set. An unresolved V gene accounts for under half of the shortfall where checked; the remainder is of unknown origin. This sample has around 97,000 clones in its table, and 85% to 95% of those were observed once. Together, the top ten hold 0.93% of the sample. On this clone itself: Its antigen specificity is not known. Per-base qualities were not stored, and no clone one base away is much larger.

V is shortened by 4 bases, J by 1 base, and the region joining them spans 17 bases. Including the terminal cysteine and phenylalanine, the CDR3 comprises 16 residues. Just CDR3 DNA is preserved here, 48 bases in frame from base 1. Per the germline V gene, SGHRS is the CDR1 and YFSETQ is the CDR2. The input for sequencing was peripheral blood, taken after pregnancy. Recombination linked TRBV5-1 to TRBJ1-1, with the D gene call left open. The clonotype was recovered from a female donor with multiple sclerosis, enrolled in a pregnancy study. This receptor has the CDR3 CASSPAGKGPNTEAFF. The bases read TGCGCCAGCAGCCCCGCGGGTAAGGGCCCGAACACTGAAGCTTTCTTT.